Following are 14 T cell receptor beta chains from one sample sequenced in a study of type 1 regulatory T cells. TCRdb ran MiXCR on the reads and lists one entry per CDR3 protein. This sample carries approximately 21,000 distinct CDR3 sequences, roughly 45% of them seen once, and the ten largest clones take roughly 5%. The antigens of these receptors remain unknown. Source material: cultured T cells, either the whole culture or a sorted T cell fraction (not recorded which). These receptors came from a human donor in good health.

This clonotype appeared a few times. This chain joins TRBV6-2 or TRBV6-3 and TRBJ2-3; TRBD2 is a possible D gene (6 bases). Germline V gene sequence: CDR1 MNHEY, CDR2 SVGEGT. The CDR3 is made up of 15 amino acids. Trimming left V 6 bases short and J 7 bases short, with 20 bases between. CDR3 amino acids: CASSELAYSGYTQYF. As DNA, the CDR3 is TGTGCCAGCAGCGAGCTAGCATATAGCGGATATACGCAGTATTTT.

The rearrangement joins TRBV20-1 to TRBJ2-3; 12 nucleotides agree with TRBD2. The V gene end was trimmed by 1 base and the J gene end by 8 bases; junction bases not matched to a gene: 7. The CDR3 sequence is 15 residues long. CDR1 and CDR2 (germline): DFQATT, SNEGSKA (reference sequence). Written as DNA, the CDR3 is TGCAGTGCTAGAGTGGTAGGACTAGCGGGATCTACGCAGTATTTT. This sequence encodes CSARVVGLAGSTQYF.

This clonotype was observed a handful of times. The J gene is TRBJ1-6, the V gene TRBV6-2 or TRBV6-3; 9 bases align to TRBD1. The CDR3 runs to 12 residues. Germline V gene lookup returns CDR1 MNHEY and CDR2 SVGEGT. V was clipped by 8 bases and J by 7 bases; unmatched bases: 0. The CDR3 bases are TGTGCCAGCGGGACAGGGAATTCACCCCTCCACTTT. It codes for CASGTGNSPLHF.

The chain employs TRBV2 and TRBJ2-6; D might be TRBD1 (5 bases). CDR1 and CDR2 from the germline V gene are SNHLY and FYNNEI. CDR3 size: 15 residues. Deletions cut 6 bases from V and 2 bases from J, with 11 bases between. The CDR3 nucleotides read TGTGCCAGCAGGGAGACAGCCGCTGGGGCCAACGTCCTGACTTTC. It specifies CASRETAAGANVLTF.

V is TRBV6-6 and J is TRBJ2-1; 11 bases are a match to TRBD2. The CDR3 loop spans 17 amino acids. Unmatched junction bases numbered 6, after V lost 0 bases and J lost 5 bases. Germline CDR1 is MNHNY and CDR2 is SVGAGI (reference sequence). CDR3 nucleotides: TGTGCCAGCAGTTACTCTACTAGCGGGGGCGTAGACAATGAGCAGTTCTTC. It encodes CASSYSTSGGVDNEQFF.

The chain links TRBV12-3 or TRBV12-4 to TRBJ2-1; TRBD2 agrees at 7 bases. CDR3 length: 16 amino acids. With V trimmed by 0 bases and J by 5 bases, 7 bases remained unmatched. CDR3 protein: CASSLAVGGMNNEQFF. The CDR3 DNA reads TGTGCCAGCAGTTTAGCGGTGGGGGGGATGAACAATGAGCAGTTCTTC.

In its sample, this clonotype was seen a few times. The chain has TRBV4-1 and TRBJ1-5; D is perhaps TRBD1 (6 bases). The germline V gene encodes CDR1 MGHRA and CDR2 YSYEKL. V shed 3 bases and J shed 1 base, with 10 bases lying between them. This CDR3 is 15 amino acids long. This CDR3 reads CASSQGGASNQPQHF. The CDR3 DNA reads TGCGCCAGCAGCCAGGGGGGGGCGAGCAATCAGCCCCAGCATTTT.

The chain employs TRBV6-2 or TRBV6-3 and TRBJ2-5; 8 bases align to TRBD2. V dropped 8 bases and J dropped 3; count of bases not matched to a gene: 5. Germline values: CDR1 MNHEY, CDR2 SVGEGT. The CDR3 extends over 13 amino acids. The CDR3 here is CASPGLAKETQYF. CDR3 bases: TGTGCCAGCCCCGGACTAGCTAAAGAGACCCAGTACTTC.

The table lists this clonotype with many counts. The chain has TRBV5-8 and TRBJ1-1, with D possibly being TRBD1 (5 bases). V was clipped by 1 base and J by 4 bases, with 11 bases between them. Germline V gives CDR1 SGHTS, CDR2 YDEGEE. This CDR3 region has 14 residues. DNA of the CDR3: TGTGCCAGCAGCTTGCGTTTTAGGGGCACTGAAGCTTTCTTT. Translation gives CASSLRFRGTEAFF.

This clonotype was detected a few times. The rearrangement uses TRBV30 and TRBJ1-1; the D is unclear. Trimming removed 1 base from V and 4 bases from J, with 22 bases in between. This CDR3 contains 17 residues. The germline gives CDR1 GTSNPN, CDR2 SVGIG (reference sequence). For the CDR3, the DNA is TGTGCCTGGAGTGCGGGTAGGGTAAACACCTTGGGCACTGAAGCTTTCTTT. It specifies CAWSAGRVNTLGTEAFF.

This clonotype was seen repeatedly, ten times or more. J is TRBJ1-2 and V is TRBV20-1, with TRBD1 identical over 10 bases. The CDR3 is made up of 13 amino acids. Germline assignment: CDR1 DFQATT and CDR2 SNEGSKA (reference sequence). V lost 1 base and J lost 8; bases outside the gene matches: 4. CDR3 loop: CSARAGQGDGYTF. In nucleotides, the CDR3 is TGCAGTGCTAGAGCCGGACAGGGGGACGGCTACACCTTC.

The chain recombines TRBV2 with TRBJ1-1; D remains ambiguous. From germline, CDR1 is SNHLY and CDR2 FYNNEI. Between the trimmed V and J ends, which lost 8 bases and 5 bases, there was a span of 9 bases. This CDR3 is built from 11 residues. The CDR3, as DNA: TGTGCCAGCGTTGTTAGAACTGAAGCTTTCTTT. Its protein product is CASVVRTEAFF.

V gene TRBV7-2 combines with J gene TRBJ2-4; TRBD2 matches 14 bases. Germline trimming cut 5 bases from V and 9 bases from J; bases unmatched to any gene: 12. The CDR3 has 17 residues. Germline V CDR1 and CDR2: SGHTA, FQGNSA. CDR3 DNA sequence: TGTGCCAGCAGCCCCTGGACTAGCGGGGGGCCCCAAGGCATTCAGTACTTC. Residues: CASSPWTSGGPQGIQYF.

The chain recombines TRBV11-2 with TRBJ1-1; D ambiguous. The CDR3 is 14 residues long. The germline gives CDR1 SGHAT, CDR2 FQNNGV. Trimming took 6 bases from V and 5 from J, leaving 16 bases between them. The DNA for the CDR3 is TGTGCCAGCAGGAAGAGGCAGGAACTGACTGAAGCTTTCTTT. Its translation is CASRKRQELTEAFF.